A selection of T cell receptor beta chains follows, all from one sample in a study of cytomegalovirus exposure and HLA in healthy donors. Clones were read by immunoSEQ multiplex PCR, and TCRdb kept only the in-frame ones, dropping some. The table lists 160,000 or so clones, more than 65% of them singletons. The specimen sequenced was PBMCs. The receptors were sampled from a woman in her forties or fifties in good health and CMV-seronegative. Both conserved end residues are part of each CDR3. D genes are given only for firm matches. Clone size, where shown, is once, few, many, or a class for clones that have expanded.

-,-,TRBV19,TRBJ1-1,TGTGCCACCCCGCTCCTAACTTTAAGGCCAGGGCCACGAGAAGCTTTCTTT,CATPLLTLRPGPREAFF
TRBD1,few,TRBV11-2,TRBJ1-1,TGTGCCAGCAGCGCAAGCACAGGGGGTATCACTGAAGCTTTCTTT,CASSASTGGITEAFF
-,-,TRBV7-2,TRBJ1-5,TGTGCCAGCAGCCAGGGGACGGTAAATCAGCCCCAGCATTTT,CASSQGTVNQPQHF
TRBD1,-,TRBV15,TRBJ1-1,TGTGCCACCAGCAGAGCAGGGACAGGTTTGACTGAAGCTTTCTTT,CATSRAGTGLTEAFF
-,-,TRBV4-1,TRBJ1-4,TGCGCCAGCAGCCAACCCCGGGGGGCAACTAATGAAAAACTGTTTTTT,CASSQPRGATNEKLFF
TRBD1,-,TRBV4-1,TRBJ2-2,TGCGCCAGCAGCCACCACGAGGGGGCGGACACCGGGGAGCTGTTTTTT,CASSHHEGADTGELFF
-,-,TRBV19,TRBJ2-2,TGTGCCAGTAGTATAGACAGGGGCAGAGGGGAGCTGTTTTTT,CASSIDRGRGELFF
TRBD1,once,TRBV19,TRBJ2-2,TGTGCCAGTAGTATCATGACAGGGATCGGGGAGCTGTTTTTT,CASSIMTGIGELFF
TRBD2,few,TRBV9,TRBJ2-3,TGTGCCAGCAGCGGTGGACTAGGAGGTAGCACAGATACGCAGTATTTT,CASSGGLGGSTDTQYF
TRBD1,few,TRBV9,TRBJ1-2,TGTGCCAGCAGCGACAGGGGGCGGGGTGGCTACACCTTC,CASSDRGRGGYTF
TRBD2,-,TRBV7-9,TRBJ2-1,TGTGCCAGCAGCTTAGCGCTGAGCGGGGGGGCTGATGAGCAGTTCTTC,CASSLALSGGADEQFF
TRBD2,-,TRBV4-1,TRBJ2-3,TGCGCCAGCAGCCAAGAAAGGCTAGCGGTAACAGATACGCAGTATTTT,CASSQERLAVTDTQYF
-,-,TRBV19,TRBJ1-5,TGTGCCAGTAGTGCCGGACAGAGTTATCAGCCCCAGCATTTT,CASSAGQSYQPQHF
-,-,TRBV30,TRBJ2-7,TGTGCCTGGCAGGCTTCCTACGAGCAGTACTTC,CAWQASYEQYF
TRBD1,-,TRBV7-2,TRBJ1-6,TGTGCCAGCAGCTTACTGGGTGGCGGGACAGGGTTTTCACCCCTCCACTTT,CASSLLGGGTGFSPLHF
-,-,TRBV5-4,TRBJ2-7,TGTGCCAGCAGCTTGGAAGAGGCAGCCTACGAGCAGTACTTC,CASSLEEAAYEQYF
-,-,TRBV5-5,TRBJ1-5,TGTGCCAGCAGCTTTTGGGGGGGGCCTGATCAGCCCCAGCATTTT,CASSFWGGPDQPQHF
-,once,TRBV10-3,TRBJ2-7,TGTGCCATCAGGCAACAGGGTAGCCCCGTCGCGTACTTC,CAIRQQGSPVAYF
-,-,TRBV28,TRBJ1-2,TGTGCCAGCAGCCAGACAGTGCTCTATGGCTACACCTTC,CASSQTVLYGYTF
-,-,TRBV5-1,TRBJ2-3,TGCGCCAGCAGCTTGGATTTTGAGGGAGTGGTTCTAGATACGCAGTATTTT,CASSLDFEGVVLDTQYF
TRBD2,-,TRBV7-9,TRBJ2-7,TGTGCCAGCAGCTTCGAGACTAGCCTCGAGCAGTACTTC,CASSFETSLEQYF
-,-,TRBV7-2,TRBJ1-1,TGTGCCAGCAGCTTCAAAGGGAGCGGGGGGTGGGCTTTCTTT,CASSFKGSGGWAFF
TRBD1,-,TRBV7-2,TRBJ2-6,TGTGCCAGCAGCGACAGGGGCTCTGGGGCCAACGTCCTGACTTTC,CASSDRGSGANVLTF
-,-,TRBV27,TRBJ2-1,TGTGCCAGCAGTGAGGTTCTGAGCTCCTACAATGAGCAGTTCTTC,CASSEVLSSYNEQFF
TRBD1,-,TRBV28,TRBJ1-5,TGTGCCAGCAGTCGGACAGGGACTACAAATCAGCCCCAGCATTTT,CASSRTGTTNQPQHF
-,once,TRBV29-1,TRBJ1-1,TGCAGCGTTGAGCCCAGACAGCACACTGAAGCTTTCTTT,CSVEPRQHTEAFF
-,few,TRBV6-1,TRBJ1-4,TGTGCCAGCAGTGAAGGGGGCTTGGGTGAAAAACTGTTTTTT,CASSEGGLGEKLFF
-,few,TRBV6-6,TRBJ2-7,TGTGCCAGCAGTTACTCGTCAGGGCGCTACGAGCAGTACTTC,CASSYSSGRYEQYF
-,-,TRBV25-1,TRBJ2-3,TGTGCCAGCAGTGCACAGGGTCCCACAGATACGCAGTATTTT,CASSAQGPTDTQYF
TRBD1,-,TRBV4-2,TRBJ1-4,TGTGCCAGCAGCCAATCTGGACAGACAGGGCGAAATGAAAAACTGTTTTTT,CASSQSGQTGRNEKLFF
-,few,TRBV7-8,TRBJ2-3,TGTGCCAGCAGCTCTTACAGGGAAAAAAGCACAGATACGCAGTATTTT,CASSSYREKSTDTQYF
TRBD1,-,TRBV5-5,TRBJ1-6,TGTGCCAGCAGCCGCTCGGGACAGAATAATTCACCCCTCCACTTT,CASSRSGQNNSPLHF
-,-,TRBV7-6,TRBJ1-2,TGTGCCAGCAGCCCGGGGACCACAGGGCCCCATAGCTACACCTTC,CASSPGTTGPHSYTF
-,-,TRBV27,TRBJ1-6,TGTGCCAGCAGTTTTGGGGGCCGGAATTCACCCCTCCACTTT,CASSFGGRNSPLHF
TRBD1,-,TRBV4-1,TRBJ1-2,TGCGCCAGCAGCCAAGGACAGGGTACCCTCGGGAACTATGGCTACACCTTC,CASSQGQGTLGNYGYTF
-,-,TRBV28,TRBJ1-2,TGTGCCAGCAGTTTGTTATCCGCGGGGGGACGCGGCTACACCTTC,CASSLLSAGGRGYTF
-,-,TRBV6-1,TRBJ2-1,TGTGCCAGCAGTGAAGCGGATGGGCCAGCCCATGAGCAGTTCTTC,CASSEADGPAHEQFF
-,-,TRBV5-1,TRBJ2-5,TGCGCCAGCAGCTTGAGGCGTGAGGAGGAGACCCAGTACTTC,CASSLRREEETQYF
TRBD1,-,TRBV28,TRBJ1-2,TGTGCCAGCAGTTTAAAGGGGGCAGGCTACACCTTC,CASSLKGAGYTF
-,-,TRBV2,TRBJ1-6,TGTGCCAGCAGCGTCCGGGCCCTAGGAGGTTCACCCCTCCACTTT,CASSVRALGGSPLHF
-,-,TRBV6-1,TRBJ1-1,TGTGCCAGCACCGGACACGTGAACACTGAAGCTTTCTTT,CASTGHVNTEAFF
TRBD2,-,TRBV10-3,TRBJ2-3,TGTGCCACCCAAGGTCTAGCGGGCACAGATACGCAGTATTTT,CATQGLAGTDTQYF